The TCR beta chain described here comes from a study of OX40 agonist ivuxolimab in advanced cancers. Study overall: Averaging 60 years in age, with a range of about 20 to 90, the cohort was 65% to 90% male. General study results and limits: In a subset of nonresponders, normalized T-cell clonal expansion was also low.

On this clone itself: What it binds is unknown.

Blood draws occurred at baseline, cycle 4 day 1, and cycle 7 day 1. Assay: immunoSEQ multiplex PCR; the TCRdb copy retains only in-frame clones and omits some. The sample has roughly 40,000 clones, approximately 90% seen once. The germline V gene encodes CDR1 GTSNPN and CDR2 SVGIG (reference sequence). The CDR3 is 16 amino acids. The V end lost 0 bases, the J end lost 0 bases, and 15 bases lay between the germline ends. Specimen: CD4+ or CD8+ T cells sorted from blood, collected in a trial of the OX40 agonist ivuxolimab. V usage is TRBV30 and J usage is TRBJ2-7; no reliable D call. This receptor was obtained from an adult with an advanced solid tumor such as melanoma, head and neck, liver or kidney cancer. The CDR3 is CAWSVPVEYPSYEQYF. The CDR3, as DNA: TGTGCCTGGAGTGTACCCGTGGAGTACCCCTCCTACGAGCAGTACTTC.